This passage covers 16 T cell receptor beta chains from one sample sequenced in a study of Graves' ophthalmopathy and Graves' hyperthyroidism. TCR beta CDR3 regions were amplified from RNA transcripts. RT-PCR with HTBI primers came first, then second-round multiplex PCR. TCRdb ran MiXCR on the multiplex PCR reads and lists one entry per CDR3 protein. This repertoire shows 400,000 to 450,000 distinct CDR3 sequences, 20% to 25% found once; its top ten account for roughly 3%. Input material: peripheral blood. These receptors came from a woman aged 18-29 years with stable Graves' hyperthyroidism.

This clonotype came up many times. CDR3 bases: TGTGCCAGCGCCTCCATCCCGGGGTTGAACACTGAAGCTTTCTTT. It is translated as CASASIPGLNTEAFF. This chain links TRBV5-5 with TRBJ1-1; D unresolved. V was clipped by 7 bases and J by 0 bases, with 16 bases between them. The CDR3 extends over 15 amino acids. Germline V gene sequence: CDR1 SGHKS, CDR2 YYEKEE (reference sequence).

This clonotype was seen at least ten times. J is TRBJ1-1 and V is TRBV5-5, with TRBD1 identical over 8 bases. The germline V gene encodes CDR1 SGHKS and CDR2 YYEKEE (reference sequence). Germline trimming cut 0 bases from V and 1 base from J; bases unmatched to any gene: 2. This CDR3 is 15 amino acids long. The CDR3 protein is CASSLGGQENTEAFF. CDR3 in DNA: TGTGCCAGCAGCTTGGGGGGACAGGAGAACACTGAAGCTTTCTTT.

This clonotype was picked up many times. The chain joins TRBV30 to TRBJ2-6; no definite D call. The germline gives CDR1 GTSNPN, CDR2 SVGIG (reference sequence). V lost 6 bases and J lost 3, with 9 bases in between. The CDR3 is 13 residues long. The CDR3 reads CACSSVGANVLTF. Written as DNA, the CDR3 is TGTGCCTGCTCAAGCGTTGGGGCCAACGTCCTGACTTTC.

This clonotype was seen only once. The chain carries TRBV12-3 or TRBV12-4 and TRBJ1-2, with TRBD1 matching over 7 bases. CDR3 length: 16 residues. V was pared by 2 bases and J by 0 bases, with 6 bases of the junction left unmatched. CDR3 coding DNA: TGTGCCAGCAGTTTAATCCGGGACAGCGCTAACTATGGCTACACCTTC. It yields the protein CASSLIRDSANYGYTF.

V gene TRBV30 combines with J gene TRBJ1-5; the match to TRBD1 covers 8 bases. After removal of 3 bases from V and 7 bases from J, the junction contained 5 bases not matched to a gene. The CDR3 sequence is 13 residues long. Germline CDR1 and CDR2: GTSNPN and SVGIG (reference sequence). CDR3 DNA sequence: TGTGCCTGGAGCGGACAGGGCGGCCAGCCCCAGCATTTT. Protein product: CAWSGQGGQPQHF.

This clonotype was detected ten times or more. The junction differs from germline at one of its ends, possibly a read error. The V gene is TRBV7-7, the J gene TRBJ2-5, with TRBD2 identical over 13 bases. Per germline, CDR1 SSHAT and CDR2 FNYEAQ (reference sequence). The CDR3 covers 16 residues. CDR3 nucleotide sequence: TGTGCTAGCAGCCAGGGACTAGCGGGAATTCAAGAGACCCAGTACTTC. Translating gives CASSQGLAGIQETQYF.

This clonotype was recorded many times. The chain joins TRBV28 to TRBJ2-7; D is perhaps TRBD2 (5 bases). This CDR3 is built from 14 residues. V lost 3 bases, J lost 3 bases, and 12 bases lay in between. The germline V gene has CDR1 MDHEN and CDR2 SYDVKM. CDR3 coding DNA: TGTGCCAGCAGTTTCCAAAGCGGAAGCTACGAGCAGTACTTC. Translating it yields CASSFQSGSYEQYF.

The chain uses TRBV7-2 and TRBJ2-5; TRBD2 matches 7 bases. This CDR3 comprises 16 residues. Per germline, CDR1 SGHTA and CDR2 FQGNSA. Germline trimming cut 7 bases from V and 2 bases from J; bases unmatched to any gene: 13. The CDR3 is CASTPGGSTRQETQYF. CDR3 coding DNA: TGTGCCAGCACCCCGGGGGGTAGTACTAGACAAGAGACCCAGTACTTC.

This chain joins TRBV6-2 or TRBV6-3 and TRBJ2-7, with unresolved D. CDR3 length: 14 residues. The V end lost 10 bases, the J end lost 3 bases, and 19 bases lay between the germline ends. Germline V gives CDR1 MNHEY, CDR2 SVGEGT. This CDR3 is CAKALPVGNYEQYF. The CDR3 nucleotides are TGTGCCAAAGCACTCCCTGTTGGCAACTACGAGCAGTACTTC.

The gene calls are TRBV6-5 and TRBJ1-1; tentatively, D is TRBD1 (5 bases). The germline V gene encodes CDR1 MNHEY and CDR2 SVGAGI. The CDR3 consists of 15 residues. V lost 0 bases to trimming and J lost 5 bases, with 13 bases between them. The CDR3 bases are TGTGCCAGCAGTTACTCTCTGGCAGGGTATACTGAAGCTTTCTTT. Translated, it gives CASSYSLAGYTEAFF.

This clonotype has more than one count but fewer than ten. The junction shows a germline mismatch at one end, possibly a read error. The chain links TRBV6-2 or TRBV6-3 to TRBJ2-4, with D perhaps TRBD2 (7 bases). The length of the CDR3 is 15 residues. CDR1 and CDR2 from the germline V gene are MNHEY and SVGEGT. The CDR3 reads CASSLGGQAVNIKYF. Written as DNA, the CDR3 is TGTGCCAGCAGCCTGGGGGGGCAAGCCGTAAACATTAAGTACTTC.

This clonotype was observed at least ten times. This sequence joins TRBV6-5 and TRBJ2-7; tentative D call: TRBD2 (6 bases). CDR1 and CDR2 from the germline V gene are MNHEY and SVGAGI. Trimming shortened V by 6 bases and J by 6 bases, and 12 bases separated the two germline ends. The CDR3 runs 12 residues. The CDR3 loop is CASRGTAGEQYF. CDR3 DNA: TGTGCCAGCAGGGGGACTGCGGGCGAGCAGTACTTC.

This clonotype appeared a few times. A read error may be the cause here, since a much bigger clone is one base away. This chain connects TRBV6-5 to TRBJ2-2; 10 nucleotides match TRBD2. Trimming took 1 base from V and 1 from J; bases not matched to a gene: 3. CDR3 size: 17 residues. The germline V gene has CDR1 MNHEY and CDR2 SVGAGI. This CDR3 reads CASSYWVAGGNTGELFF. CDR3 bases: TGTGCCAGCAGTTACTGGGTAGCGGGAGGGAACACCGGGGAGCTGTTTTTT.

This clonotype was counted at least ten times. In nucleotides, the CDR3 is TGTGCCAGCAGGCGGGGGGCTGGGGAGACCCAGTACTTC. Protein: CASRRGAGETQYF. This sequence joins TRBV2 and TRBJ2-5, with 8 bases aligning to TRBD2. CDR1 and CDR2 from the germline V gene are SNHLY and FYNNEI. The CDR3 extends over 13 amino acids. The ends lost 6 bases at V and 5 bases at J; junction bases unmatched: 5.

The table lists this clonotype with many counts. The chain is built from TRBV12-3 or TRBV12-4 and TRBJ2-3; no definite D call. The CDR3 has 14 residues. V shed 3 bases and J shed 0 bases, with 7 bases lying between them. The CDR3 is CASSFGASTDTQYF. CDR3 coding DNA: TGTGCCAGCAGTTTTGGAGCTAGCACAGATACGCAGTATTTT.

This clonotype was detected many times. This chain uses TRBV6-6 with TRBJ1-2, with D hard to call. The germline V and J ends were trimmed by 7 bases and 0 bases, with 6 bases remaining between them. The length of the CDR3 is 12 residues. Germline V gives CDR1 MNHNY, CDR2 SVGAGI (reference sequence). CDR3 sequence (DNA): TGTGCCAGCATCGGGCCTAACTATGGCTACACCTTC. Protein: CASIGPNYGYTF.